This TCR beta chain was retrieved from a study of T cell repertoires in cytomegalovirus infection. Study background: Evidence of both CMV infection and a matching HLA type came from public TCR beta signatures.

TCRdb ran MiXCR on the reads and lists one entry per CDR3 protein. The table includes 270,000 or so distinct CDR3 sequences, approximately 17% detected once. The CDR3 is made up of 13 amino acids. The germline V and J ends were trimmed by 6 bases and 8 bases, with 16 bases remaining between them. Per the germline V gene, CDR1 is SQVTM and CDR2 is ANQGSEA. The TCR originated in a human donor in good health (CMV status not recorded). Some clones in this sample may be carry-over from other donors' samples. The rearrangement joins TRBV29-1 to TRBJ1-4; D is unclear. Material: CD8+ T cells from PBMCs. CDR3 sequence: CSVTGPEREKLFF. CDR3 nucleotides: TGCAGCGTAACGGGTCCCGAACGGGAAAAACTGTTTTTT.